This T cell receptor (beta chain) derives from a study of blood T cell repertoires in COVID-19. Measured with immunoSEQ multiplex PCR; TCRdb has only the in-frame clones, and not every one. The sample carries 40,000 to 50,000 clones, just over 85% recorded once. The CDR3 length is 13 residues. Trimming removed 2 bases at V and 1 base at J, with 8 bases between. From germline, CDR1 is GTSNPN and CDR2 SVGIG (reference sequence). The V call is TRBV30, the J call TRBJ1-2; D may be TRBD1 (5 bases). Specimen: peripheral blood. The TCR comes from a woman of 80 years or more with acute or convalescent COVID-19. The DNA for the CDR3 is TGTGCCTGGAGTTGGGGGGGTAACTATGGCTACACCTTC. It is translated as CAWSWGGNYGYTF.